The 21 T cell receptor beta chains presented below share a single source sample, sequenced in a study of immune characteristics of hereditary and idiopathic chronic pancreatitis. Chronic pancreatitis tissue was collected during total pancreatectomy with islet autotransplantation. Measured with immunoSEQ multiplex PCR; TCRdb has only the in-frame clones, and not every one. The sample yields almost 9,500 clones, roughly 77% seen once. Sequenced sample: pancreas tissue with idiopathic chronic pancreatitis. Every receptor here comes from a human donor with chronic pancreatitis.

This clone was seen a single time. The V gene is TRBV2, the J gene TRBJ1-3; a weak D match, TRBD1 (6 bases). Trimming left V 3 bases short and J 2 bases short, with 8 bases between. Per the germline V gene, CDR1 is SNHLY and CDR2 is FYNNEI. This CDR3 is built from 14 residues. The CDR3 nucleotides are TGTGCCAGCAGTGACACAGGGACTGGAAACACCATATATTTT. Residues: CASSDTGTGNTIYF.

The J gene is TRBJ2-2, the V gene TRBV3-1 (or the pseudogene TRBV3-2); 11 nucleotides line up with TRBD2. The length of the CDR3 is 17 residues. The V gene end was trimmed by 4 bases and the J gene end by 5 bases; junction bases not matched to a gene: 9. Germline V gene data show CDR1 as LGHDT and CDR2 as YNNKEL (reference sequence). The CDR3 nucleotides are TGTGCCAGCAGCCCCAGGGGTAGCGGGGGGGAGACCGGGGAGCTGTTTTTT. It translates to CASSPRGSGGETGELFF.

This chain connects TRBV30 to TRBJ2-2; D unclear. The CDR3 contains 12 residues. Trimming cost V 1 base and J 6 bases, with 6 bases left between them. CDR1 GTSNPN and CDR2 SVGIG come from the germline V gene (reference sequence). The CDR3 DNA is TGTGCCTGGAGTGGGTCGGCCGGGGAGCTGTTTTTT. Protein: CAWSGSAGELFF.

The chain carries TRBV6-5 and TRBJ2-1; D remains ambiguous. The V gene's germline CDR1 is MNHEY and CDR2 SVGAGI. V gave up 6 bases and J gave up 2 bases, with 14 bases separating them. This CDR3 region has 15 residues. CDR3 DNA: TGTGCCAGCAGCCCCTTCGACCCACCCTACAATGAGCAGTTCTTC. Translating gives CASSPFDPPYNEQFF.

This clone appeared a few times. The CDR3 sequence: CAWSKEIGTSEAFF. The CDR3, as DNA: TGTGCCTGGAGTAAGGAGATTGGAACATCTGAAGCTTTCTTT. The rearrangement joins TRBV30 to TRBJ1-1, with D unresolved. Per germline, CDR1 GTSNPN and CDR2 SVGIG (reference sequence). This CDR3 is built from 14 residues. Trimming cost V 2 bases and J 6 bases, with 16 bases left between them.

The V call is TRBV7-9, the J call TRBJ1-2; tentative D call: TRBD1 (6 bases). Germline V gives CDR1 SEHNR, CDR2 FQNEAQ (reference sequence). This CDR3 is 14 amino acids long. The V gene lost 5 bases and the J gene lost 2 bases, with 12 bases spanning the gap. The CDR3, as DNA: TGTGCCAGCAGCCCGAGCGGGGGCAACTATGGCTACACCTTC. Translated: CASSPSGGNYGYTF. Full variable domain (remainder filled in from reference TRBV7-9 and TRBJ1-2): DTGVSQNPRHKITKRGQNVTFRCDPISEHNRLYWYRQTLGQGPEFLTYFQNEAQLEKSRLLSDRFSAERPKGSFSTLEIQRTEQGDSAMYLCASSPSGGNYGYTFGSGTRLTVV.

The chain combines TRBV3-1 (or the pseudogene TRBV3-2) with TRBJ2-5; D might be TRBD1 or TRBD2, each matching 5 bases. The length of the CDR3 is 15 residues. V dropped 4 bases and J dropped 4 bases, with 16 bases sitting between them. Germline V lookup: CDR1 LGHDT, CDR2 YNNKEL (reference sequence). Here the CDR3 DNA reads TGTGCCAGCAGCCCCCCCCGGGGCGAAGGAGAGACCCAGTACTTC. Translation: CASSPPRGEGETQYF.

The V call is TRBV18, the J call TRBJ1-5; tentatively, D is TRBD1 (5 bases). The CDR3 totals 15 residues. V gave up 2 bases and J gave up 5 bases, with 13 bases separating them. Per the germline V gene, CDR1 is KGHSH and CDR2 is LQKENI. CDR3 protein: CASSPGQGKDQPQHF. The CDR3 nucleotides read TGTGCCAGCTCACCAGGGCAGGGAAAGGATCAGCCCCAGCATTTT. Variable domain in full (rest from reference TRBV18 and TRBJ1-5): NAGVMQNPRHLVRRRGQEARLRCSPMKGHSHVYWYRQLPEEGLKFMVYLQKENIIDESGMPKERFSAEFPKEGPSILRIQQVVRGDSAAYFCASSPGQGKDQPQHFGDGTRLSIL.

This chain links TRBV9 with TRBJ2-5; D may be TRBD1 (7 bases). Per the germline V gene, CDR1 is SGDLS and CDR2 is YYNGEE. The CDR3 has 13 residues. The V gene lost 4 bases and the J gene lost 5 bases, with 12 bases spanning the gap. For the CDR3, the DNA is TGTGCCAGCAGCTTCCAGGGGGGTGAGACCCAGTACTTC. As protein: CASSFQGGETQYF.

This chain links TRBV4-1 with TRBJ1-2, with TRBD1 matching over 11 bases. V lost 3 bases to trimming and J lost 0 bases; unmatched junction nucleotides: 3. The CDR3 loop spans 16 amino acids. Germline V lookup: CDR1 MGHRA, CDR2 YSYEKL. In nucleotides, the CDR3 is TGCGCCAGCAGCCAGGGACAGGGGGGCTCTAACTATGGCTACACCTTC. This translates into CASSQGQGGSNYGYTF.

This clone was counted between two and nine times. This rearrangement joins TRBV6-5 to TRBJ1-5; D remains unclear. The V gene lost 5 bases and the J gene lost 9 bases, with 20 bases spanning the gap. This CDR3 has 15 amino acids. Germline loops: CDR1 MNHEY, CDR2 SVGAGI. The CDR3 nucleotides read TGTGCCAGCAGTCCCGGGCCGCGGAAGGGTAGGCCCCAGCATTTT. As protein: CASSPGPRKGRPQHF.

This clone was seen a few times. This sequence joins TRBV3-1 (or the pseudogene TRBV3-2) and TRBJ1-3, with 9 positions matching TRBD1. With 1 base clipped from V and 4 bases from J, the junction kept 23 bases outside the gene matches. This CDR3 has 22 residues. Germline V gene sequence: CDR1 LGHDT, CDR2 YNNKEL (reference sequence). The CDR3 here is CASSQAELFIGTGILGGNTIYF. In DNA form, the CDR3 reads TGTGCCAGCAGCCAAGCCGAACTTTTTATCGGGACAGGGATTTTGGGAGGAAACACCATATATTTT.

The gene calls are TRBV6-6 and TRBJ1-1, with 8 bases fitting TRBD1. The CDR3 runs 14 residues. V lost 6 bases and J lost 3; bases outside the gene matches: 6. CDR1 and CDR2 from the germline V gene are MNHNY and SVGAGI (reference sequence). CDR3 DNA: TGTGCCAGCAGGGGGACAGGCGGGGACACTGAAGCTTTCTTT. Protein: CASRGTGGDTEAFF.

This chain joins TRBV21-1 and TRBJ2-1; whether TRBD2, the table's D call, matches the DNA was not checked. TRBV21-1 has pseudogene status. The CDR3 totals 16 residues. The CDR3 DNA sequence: TGTGCCAGCAGTTCATCAGAAGCGGGAGACTACAATGAGCAGTTCTTC. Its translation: CASSSSEAGDYNEQFF.

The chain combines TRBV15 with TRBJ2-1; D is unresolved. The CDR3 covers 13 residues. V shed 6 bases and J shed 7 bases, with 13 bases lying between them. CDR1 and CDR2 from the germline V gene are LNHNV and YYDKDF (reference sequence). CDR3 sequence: CATSNYMSNEQFF. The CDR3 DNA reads TGTGCCACCAGTAATTATATGTCGAATGAGCAGTTCTTC.

The CDR3 region is CASSLQGANEQFF. The CDR3 DNA reads TGTGCCAGCAGTTTACAGGGAGCGAATGAGCAGTTCTTC. V gene TRBV2 combines with J gene TRBJ2-1, with a weak D call TRBD1 (6 bases). In germline, CDR1 is SNHLY, CDR2 FYNNEI. With 5 bases removed from V and 7 bases from J, the gap between germline ends came to 12 bases. This CDR3 region has 13 residues. Variable domain in full (rest from reference TRBV2 and TRBJ2-1): EPEVTQTPSHQVTQMGQEVILRCVPISNHLYFYWYRQILGQKVEFLVSFYNNEISEKSEIFDDQFSVERPDGSNFTLKIRSTKLEDSAMYFCASSLQGANEQFFGPGTRLTVL.

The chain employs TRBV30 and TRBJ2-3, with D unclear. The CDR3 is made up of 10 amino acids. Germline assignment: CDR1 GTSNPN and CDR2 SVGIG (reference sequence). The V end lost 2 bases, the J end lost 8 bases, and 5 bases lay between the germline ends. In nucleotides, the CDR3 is TGTGCCTGGAGTCTTGGTACGCAGTATTTT. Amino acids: CAWSLGTQYF.

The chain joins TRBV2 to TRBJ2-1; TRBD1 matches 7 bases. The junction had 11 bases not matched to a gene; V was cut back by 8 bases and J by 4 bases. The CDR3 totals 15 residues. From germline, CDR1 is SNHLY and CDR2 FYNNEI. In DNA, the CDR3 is TGTGCCAGCGGATCAACGGGACAGAAATACAATGAGCAGTTCTTC. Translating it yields CASGSTGQKYNEQFF.

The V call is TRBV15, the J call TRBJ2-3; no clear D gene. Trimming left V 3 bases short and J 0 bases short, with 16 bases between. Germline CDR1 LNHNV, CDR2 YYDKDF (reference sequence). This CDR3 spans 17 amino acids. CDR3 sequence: CATSSALVSTSTDTQYF. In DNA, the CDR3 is TGTGCCACCAGCAGTGCCCTAGTGTCAACGAGCACAGATACGCAGTATTTT.

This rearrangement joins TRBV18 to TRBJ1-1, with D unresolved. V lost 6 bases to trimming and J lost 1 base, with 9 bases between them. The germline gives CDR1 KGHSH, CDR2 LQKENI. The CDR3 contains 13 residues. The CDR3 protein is CASSKGRNTEAFF. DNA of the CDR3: TGTGCCAGCTCCAAAGGCAGGAACACTGAAGCTTTCTTT.

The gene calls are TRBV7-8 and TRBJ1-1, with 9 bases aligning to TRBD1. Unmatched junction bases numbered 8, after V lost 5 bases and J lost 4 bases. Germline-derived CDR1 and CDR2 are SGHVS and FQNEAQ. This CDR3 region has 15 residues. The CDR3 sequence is CASSPTGGGSTEAFF. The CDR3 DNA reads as TGTGCCAGCAGCCCGACAGGGGGAGGGAGCACTGAAGCTTTCTTT.